Presented here are 26 T cell receptor beta chains from one specimen sequenced in a study of T cell responses to AZD1222 COVID-19 vaccine. Using immunoSEQ multiplex PCR, the repertoire was profiled, and TCRdb retains in-frame clones only, with some absent. The sample yields roughly 150,000 clones, approximately 90% seen once. This sample comprised peripheral blood, obtained on day 0 of AZD1222 vaccination. The receptors were gathered from an adult in good health.

J is TRBJ2-3 and V is TRBV28; 11 nucleotides agree with TRBD2. The CDR3 loop spans 18 amino acids. The V segment lost 6 bases and the J segment 1 base; nucleotides outside the gene matches: 12. Germline CDR1 reads MDHEN; CDR2 reads SYDVKM. The CDR3 DNA follows: TGTGCCAGCAGCAACTCCGGGGTAGCGGGGGGGGGCACAGATACGCAGTATTTT. Translated: CASSNSGVAGGGTDTQYF.

The CDR3 sequence: CAWTWTGGNTIYF. In DNA form, the CDR3 reads TGTGCCTGGACATGGACGGGAGGAAACACCATATATTTT. This chain uses TRBV30 with TRBJ1-3; D not resolved. V dropped 4 bases and J dropped 4 bases, with 11 bases sitting between them. The CDR3 contains 13 residues. Germline-derived CDR1 and CDR2 are GTSNPN and SVGIG (reference sequence).

This sequence joins TRBV30 and TRBJ1-1; a weak D match, TRBD1 (6 bases). The length of the CDR3 is 13 residues. CDR1 GTSNPN and CDR2 SVGIG come from the germline V gene (reference sequence). The ends were cut back, 0 bases at V and 8 bases at J, with 13 bases in the middle. This CDR3 reads CAWSVSGGNEAFF. DNA for the CDR3: TGTGCCTGGAGTGTATCGGGGGGCAACGAAGCTTTCTTT.

The rearrangement joins TRBV6-5 to TRBJ2-7; D uncertain. The V end was cut by 8 bases, the J end by 2 bases, with 16 bases between. CDR3 length: 14 residues. CDR1 MNHEY and CDR2 SVGAGI come from the germline V gene. The CDR3: CASFKPDNPYEQYF. The CDR3 DNA reads as TGTGCCAGCTTCAAGCCCGACAATCCCTACGAGCAGTACTTC.

In DNA, the CDR3 is TGTGCCGGACAGGCTAGGGCCAACGTCCTGACTTTC. Translation gives CAGQARANVLTF. V gene TRBV7-9 combines with J gene TRBJ2-6; the match to TRBD1 covers 7 bases. V was clipped by 11 bases and J by 5 bases; unmatched bases: 3. CDR1 and CDR2 (germline): SEHNR, FQNEAQ (reference sequence). The CDR3 spans 12 residues. Full variable domain (outside the CDR3, taken from reference TRBV7-9 and TRBJ2-6): DTGVSQNPRHKITKRGQNVTFRCDPISEHNRLYWYRQTLGQGPEFLTYFQNEAQLEKSRLLSDRFSAERPKGSFSTLEIQRTEQGDSAMYLCAGQARANVLTFGAGSRLTVL.

This chain joins TRBV9 and TRBJ2-1; 7 positions agree with TRBD2. J lost 0 bases, V lost 0 bases, and 6 bases had no gene match. The germline CDR1 and CDR2 sequences are SGDLS and YYNGEE. The length of the CDR3 is 17 residues. As DNA, the CDR3 is TGTGCCAGCAGCGTAGGCCTGCGGGGGAGCTCCTACAATGAGCAGTTCTTC. It encodes CASSVGLRGSSYNEQFF.

V usage is TRBV6-4 and J usage is TRBJ2-3; D perhaps matches TRBD2 (6 bases). Trimming took 6 bases from V and 4 from J, leaving 14 bases between them. Germline V CDR1 and CDR2: MRHNA, SNTAGT. CDR3 length: 14 residues. This CDR3 is CASSPGGGADTQYF. The CDR3 bases are TGTGCCAGCAGCCCCGGGGGTGGGGCAGATACGCAGTATTTT.

V is TRBV5-4 and J is TRBJ2-2; D possibly corresponds to TRBD2 (5 bases). V lost 4 bases to trimming and J lost 6 bases, with 16 bases between them. The CDR3 runs 15 residues. Germline V gives CDR1 SGHNT, CDR2 YYREEE (reference sequence). DNA for the CDR3: TGTGCCAGCAGCGCGGAGGACGGCCTATCCGGGGAGCTGTTTTTT. Translation gives CASSAEDGLSGELFF.

The rearrangement uses TRBV7-9 and TRBJ2-2; 7 bases agree with TRBD2. V gave up 5 bases and J gave up 6 bases; unmatched junction bases: 9. Germline values: CDR1 SEHNR, CDR2 FQNEAQ (reference sequence). This CDR3 region has 15 residues. The CDR3 DNA is TGTGCCAGCAGCCTAAGCGGGAAGGTCTCCGGGGAGCTGTTTTTT. This encodes CASSLSGKVSGELFF. The entire variable domain, with the rest obtained from reference TRBV7-9 and TRBJ2-2, is as follows: DTGVSQNPRHKITKRGQNVTFRCDPISEHNRLYWYRQTLGQGPEFLTYFQNEAQLEKSRLLSDRFSAERPKGSFSTLEIQRTEQGDSAMYLCASSLSGKVSGELFFGEGSRLTVL.

The chain employs TRBV7-2 and TRBJ2-7; 9 positions match TRBD1. Germline CDR1 reads SGHTA; CDR2 reads FQGNSA. V was pared by 5 bases and J by 0 bases, with 5 bases of the junction left unmatched. The CDR3 runs 15 residues. The CDR3 region has the DNA TGTGCCAGCAGCACCGACAGGGGGGTCTCCTACGAGCAGTACTTC. It translates to CASSTDRGVSYEQYF.

The chain combines TRBV6-5 with TRBJ1-1; a possible D gene is TRBD1 (6 bases). The V end was cut by 7 bases, the J end by 6 bases, with 18 bases between. Germline CDR1 and CDR2: MNHEY and SVGAGI. CDR3 length: 14 residues. The CDR3 coding sequence is TGTGCCAGCACTCGTAGGCGACAGGACCCTGAAGCTTTCTTT. Protein product: CASTRRRQDPEAFF.

The chain joins TRBV19 to TRBJ2-3, with D possibly matching TRBD2 (5 bases). Germline V gives CDR1 LNHDA, CDR2 SQIVND (reference sequence). The CDR3 runs 14 residues. V gave up 6 bases and J gave up 2 bases, with 12 bases separating them. As DNA, the CDR3 is TGTGCCAGTAGGAGGACTGTCGTCACAGATACGCAGTATTTT. Residues: CASRRTVVTDTQYF.

This chain joins TRBV18 and TRBJ1-2, with 10 bases identical to TRBD1. The CDR3 length is 15 residues. The V gene end was trimmed by 4 bases and the J gene end by 2 bases; junction bases not matched to a gene: 4. Germline CDR1 and CDR2: KGHSH and LQKENI. Here the CDR3 DNA reads TGTGCCAGCTCACTAATGGACAGGGGGAACTATGGCTACACCTTC. Its translation is CASSLMDRGNYGYTF.

The chain joins TRBV25-1 to TRBJ2-1; no definite D call. V lost 5 bases and J lost 4, with 3 bases in between. CDR3 length: 11 amino acids. CDR1 is MGHDK and CDR2 is SYGVNS in the germline V gene. CDR3 coding DNA: TGTGCCAGCAGTCAGTACAATGAGCAGTTCTTC. Translating gives CASSQYNEQFF.

This clone appeared a few times. This chain links TRBV7-9 with TRBJ1-1; D might be TRBD1 (6 bases). The CDR3 has 12 amino acids. Trimming cost V 3 bases and J 7 bases, with 9 bases left between them. Germline loops: CDR1 SEHNR, CDR2 FQNEAQ (reference sequence). CDR3 sequence (DNA): TGTGCCAGCAGCTTCTGGGGGCTTGAAGCTTTCTTT. Protein product: CASSFWGLEAFF.

The chain has TRBV3-1 (or the pseudogene TRBV3-2) and TRBJ1-6; perhaps TRBD1 as D (5 bases). Per the germline V gene, CDR1 is LGHDT and CDR2 is YNNKEL (reference sequence). This CDR3 comprises 14 residues. V was cut by 8 bases and J by 6 bases, with 14 bases left in between. CDR3 sequence: CASEQPGRNSPLHF. The CDR3 DNA is TGTGCCAGCGAGCAGCCGGGGCGTAATTCACCCCTCCACTTT.

The gene calls are TRBV13 and TRBJ2-1; D is ambiguous. CDR1 and CDR2 (germline): PRHDT, FYEKMQ (reference sequence). The ends were cut back, 0 bases at V and 9 bases at J, with 12 bases in the middle. The CDR3 is 14 residues long. The CDR3 DNA reads TGTGCCAGCAGCTTAGGTAGTAGGTTCGGTGAGCAGTTCTTC. This gives the protein CASSLGSRFGEQFF.

The genes are TRBV6-1 and TRBJ2-7, with D possibly matching TRBD1 (6 bases). Germline V gene data show CDR1 as MNHNS and CDR2 as SASEGT. V dropped 2 bases and J dropped 2 bases, with 10 bases sitting between them. The CDR3 totals 14 residues. CDR3 nucleotide sequence: TGTGCCAGCAGTGAAATCGGACAGCCCTACGAGCAGTACTTC. This translates into CASSEIGQPYEQYF.

The V and J genes are TRBV28 and TRBJ1-1; unclear D gene. CDR3 length equals 11 residues. The V gene lost 8 bases and the J gene lost 3 bases, with 7 bases spanning the gap. CDR1 and CDR2 from the germline V gene are MDHEN and SYDVKM. The CDR3 bases are TGTGCCAGCCACAGTTACACTGAAGCTTTCTTT. Translation gives CASHSYTEAFF.

The rearrangement uses TRBV24-1 and TRBJ2-1; 15 nucleotides line up with TRBD2. J gave up 9 bases and V 6 bases, and 5 bases lay outside the gene matches. The germline V gene encodes CDR1 KGHDR and CDR2 SFDVKD. The CDR3 extends over 15 amino acids. The CDR3 bases are TGTGCCACCAGTCGGAAGGGACTAGCGGGAGGTGAGCAGTTCTTC. This gives the protein CATSRKGLAGGEQFF.

This clone has a single count. Other nucleotide sequences in the sample specify the same CDR3. The chain combines TRBV5-1 with TRBJ1-1, with D hard to call. Germline lookup yields CDR1 SGHRS and CDR2 YFSETQ. Trimming took off 0 bases at V and 2 bases at J, with 5 bases between the two ends. The CDR3 loop spans 13 amino acids. This CDR3 is CASSLGSNTEAFF. The CDR3 nucleotides read TGCGCCAGCAGCTTGGGCAGTAACACTGAAGCTTTCTTT.

The chain links TRBV12-3 or TRBV12-4 to TRBJ2-5, with D tentatively TRBD2 (6 bases). Trimming cost V 7 bases and J 5 bases, with 14 bases left between them. This CDR3 is built from 13 residues. In DNA form, the CDR3 reads TGTGCCAGCACCTGGGGGGTACGGGAGACCCAGTACTTC. Protein product: CASTWGVRETQYF.

V gene TRBV27 combines with J gene TRBJ1-3; D is uncertain. Germline CDR1 MNHEY, CDR2 SMNVEV (reference sequence). V was cut by 2 bases and J by 2 bases, with 13 bases left in between. The CDR3 has 16 residues. The CDR3 nucleotides are TGTGCCAGCAGTTTACTCGGCACTCTGGCTGGAAACACCATATATTTT. Translated: CASSLLGTLAGNTIYF.

The chain employs TRBV6-5 and TRBJ2-2; TRBD1 or TRBD2 may be the D gene (5 bases each). With 2 bases removed from V and 6 bases from J, the gap between germline ends came to 13 bases. CDR3 size: 15 residues. CDR1 is MNHEY and CDR2 is SVGAGI in the germline V gene. CDR3 loop: CASSYGSMGAGELFF. CDR3 in DNA: TGTGCCAGCAGTTACGGGTCCATGGGGGCCGGGGAGCTGTTTTTT.

J is TRBJ1-2 and V is TRBV27; unclear D gene. The CDR3 contains 11 residues. CDR1 and CDR2 from the germline V gene are MNHEY and SMNVEV (reference sequence). Trimming took off 7 bases at V and 4 bases at J, with 7 bases between the two ends. CDR3 bases: TGTGCCAGCAAGCAGGCCTATGGCTACACCTTC. Translated, it gives CASKQAYGYTF.

The chain employs TRBV3-1 (or the pseudogene TRBV3-2) and TRBJ2-7; D call uncertain. The germline V and J ends were trimmed by 5 bases and 1 base, with 9 bases remaining between them. This CDR3 is built from 13 residues. Germline loops: CDR1 LGHDT, CDR2 YNNKEL (reference sequence). CDR3 in amino acids: CASSKESSYEQYF. The CDR3 nucleotides are TGTGCCAGCAGCAAGGAAAGTTCCTACGAGCAGTACTTC.